This is a list of T cell receptor beta chains from one sample in a study of cytomegalovirus exposure and HLA in healthy donors. Only in-frame clones appear in the TCRdb table, and some are missing; sequencing was by immunoSEQ multiplex PCR. The table has more than 120,000 clones, roughly 80% seen once. Sequenced material: PBMCs. The receptors originated from a woman aged 25 to 39 in good health and CMV-seronegative. CDR3s include the opening cysteine and the closing phenylalanine or tryptophan. A D gene is named only where the DNA matches it firmly. The size of a clone is reported for some rows only, either as once, few or many, or as a class for expanded clones.

V,size,J,D,CDR3,DNA
TRBV7-9,-,TRBJ2-1,-,CASSLDPGTYNEQFF,TGTGCCAGCAGCTTAGACCCGGGAACCTACAATGAGCAGTTCTTC
TRBV19,-,TRBJ1-1,-,CASRDFQLNTEAFF,TGTGCCAGTAGAGATTTTCAGTTGAACACTGAAGCTTTCTTT
TRBV5-5,once,TRBJ1-1,TRBD1,CASSLGQGGPEAFF,TGTGCCAGCAGCTTGGGCCAGGGGGGACCTGAAGCTTTCTTT
TRBV2,-,TRBJ1-5,TRBD1,CASSGQGINQPQHF,TGTGCCAGCAGTGGACAGGGGATCAATCAGCCCCAGCATTTT
TRBV6-6,-,TRBJ2-7,-,CASSYAQYEQYF,TGTGCCAGCAGTTACGCCCAGTACGAGCAGTACTTC
TRBV15,-,TRBJ2-6,TRBD1,CATSSDLYRGPGANVLTF,TGTGCCACCAGCAGTGATTTATACAGGGGGCCTGGGGCCAACGTCCTGACTTTC
TRBV25-1,-,TRBJ2-1,-,CASSTRQNPYNEQFF,TGTGCCAGCAGTACCAGACAAAACCCCTACAATGAGCAGTTCTTC
TRBV5-1,-,TRBJ2-2,-,CASSDYAPQRVGGELFF,TGCGCCAGCAGCGACTATGCCCCCCAACGGGTCGGCGGGGAGCTGTTTTTT
TRBV10-3,-,TRBJ2-5,TRBD1,CAIRPDRGPETQYF,TGTGCCATCAGACCGGACAGGGGCCCAGAGACCCAGTACTTC
TRBV27,-,TRBJ2-5,TRBD2,CASSLYYSLADARKTQYF,TGTGCCAGCAGTTTATATTACTCACTAGCGGATGCGAGGAAGACCCAGTACTTC
TRBV20-1,-,TRBJ2-7,-,CSAILAFEQYF,TGCAGTGCCATTCTGGCTTTTGAGCAGTACTTC
TRBV7-9,-,TRBJ2-1,TRBD2,CASSLGGSTYNEQFF,TGTGCCAGCAGCTTAGGCGGGAGTACCTACAATGAGCAGTTCTTC
TRBV7-6,-,TRBJ1-4,TRBD1,CASSARQGLGANEKLFF,TGTGCCAGCAGCGCCCGACAGGGACTAGGTGCTAATGAAAAACTGTTTTTT
TRBV9,-,TRBJ2-2,TRBD2,CASSVGLAGAGTGELFF,TGTGCCAGCAGCGTAGGCCTAGCGGGGGCGGGTACCGGGGAGCTGTTTTTT
TRBV7-9,-,TRBJ2-1,TRBD2,CASSTGGLAGEQFF,TGTGCCAGCAGCACGGGGGGACTAGCGGGTGAGCAGTTCTTC
TRBV19,-,TRBJ1-6,-,CATRGGTSSYNSPLHF,TGTGCCACTCGCGGGGGGACGAGCTCCTATAATTCACCCCTCCACTTT
TRBV5-8,once,TRBJ2-2,-,CASSLFGGSGELFF,TGTGCCAGCAGCTTATTCGGGGGTTCCGGGGAGCTGTTTTTT
TRBV5-1,few,TRBJ2-7,-,CASSLEGYEQYF,TGCGCCAGCAGCTTAGAGGGCTACGAGCAGTACTTC
TRBV19,-,TRBJ2-1,TRBD1,CATNPGQGPDNEQFF,TGTGCCACCAATCCGGGACAGGGCCCCGACAATGAGCAGTTCTTC
TRBV28,-,TRBJ2-6,TRBD1,CASIPGQVSGANVLTF,TGTGCCAGCATTCCGGGACAGGTCTCTGGGGCCAACGTCCTGACTTTC
TRBV4-3,-,TRBJ2-3,-,CASSQEGGFSTDTQYF,TGCGCCAGCAGCCAAGAAGGCGGGTTTAGCACAGATACGCAGTATTTT
TRBV11-3,-,TRBJ2-7,-,CASSLARGYSYEQYF,TGTGCCAGCAGCTTAGCGAGGGGGTATTCGTACGAGCAGTACTTC
TRBV25-1,-,TRBJ1-6,TRBD1,CASRDRGVSYNSPLHF,TGTGCCAGCAGAGACAGGGGCGTCTCCTATAATTCACCCCTCCACTTT
TRBV6-5,-,TRBJ1-6,TRBD1,CASSLQGPKGSPLHF,TGTGCCAGCAGTTTACAGGGGCCGAAGGGGTCACCCCTCCACTTT
TRBV4-1,-,TRBJ1-4,-,CASSQDIQVGEKLFF,TGCGCCAGCAGCCAAGATATCCAGGTTGGGGAAAAACTGTTTTTT
TRBV5-1,-,TRBJ2-3,TRBD2,CASTVGGSADTQYF,TGCGCCAGCACCGTGGGGGGGAGCGCAGATACGCAGTATTTT
TRBV5-4,-,TRBJ1-1,-,CASSDPGQNTEAFF,TGTGCCAGCAGCGACCCGGGACAGAACACTGAAGCTTTCTTT
TRBV10-1,few,TRBJ2-7,-,CASSLASRSYEQYF,TGCGCCAGCAGCCTAGCGTCCCGATCCTACGAGCAGTACTTC
TRBV2,once,TRBJ2-7,-,CASSEPPGLRYEQYF,TGTGCCAGCAGTGAACCCCCGGGACTGCGCTACGAGCAGTACTTC
TRBV19,-,TRBJ2-2,TRBD2,CASSTGGGSGELFF,TGTGCCAGTAGTACGGGAGGGGGTTCCGGGGAGCTGTTTTTT
TRBV6-4,-,TRBJ2-2,TRBD2,CASSVSSGDTGELFF,TGTGCCAGCAGTGTATCTAGCGGGGACACCGGGGAGCTGTTTTTT
TRBV29-1,-,TRBJ2-3,-,CSVDGGQGIGTQYF,TGCAGCGTTGACGGAGGGCAGGGTATAGGTACGCAGTATTTT
TRBV7-2,-,TRBJ2-7,-,CASSLGSTMDEQYF,TGTGCCAGCAGCTTGGGGAGTACGATGGACGAGCAGTACTTC
TRBV4-1,few,TRBJ1-6,TRBD1,CASSQSRTGGASNSPLHF,TGCGCCAGCAGCCAATCTCGGACAGGGGGCGCTTCTAATTCACCCCTCCACTTT
TRBV5-1,once,TRBJ2-7,TRBD2,CASRGVAGAHEQYF,TGCGCCAGCAGGGGGGTGGCGGGAGCCCACGAGCAGTACTTC
TRBV9,-,TRBJ2-2,TRBD2,CASSVASGGNTGELFF,TGTGCCAGCAGCGTAGCAAGCGGGGGAAACACCGGGGAGCTGTTTTTT
TRBV2,few,TRBJ1-1,-,CASATGMNTEAFF,TGTGCCAGCGCCACAGGGATGAACACTGAAGCTTTCTTT
TRBV29-1,-,TRBJ2-1,TRBD1,CSVFSGQGRYNEQFF,TGCAGCGTTTTTTCAGGACAGGGGAGGTACAATGAGCAGTTCTTC
TRBV6-1,-,TRBJ2-7,-,CASSDSRGEQYF,TGTGCCAGCAGTGATAGTCGGGGAGAGCAGTACTTC
TRBV6-6,-,TRBJ2-7,-,CASSPALAGAYEQYF,TGTGCCAGCAGTCCGGCCTTGGCAGGGGCCTACGAGCAGTACTTC
TRBV11-2,-,TRBJ1-4,-,CASSLDTGWGTEKLFF,TGTGCCAGCAGCTTAGACACAGGGTGGGGGACAGAAAAACTGTTTTTT
TRBV6-6,-,TRBJ2-7,TRBD1,CASEGRDRGYEQYF,TGTGCCAGCGAGGGCCGGGACAGAGGATACGAGCAGTACTTC